Below, one T cell receptor (beta chain) is given with its context. This sample was taken from a study of blood T cell repertoires in COVID-19. J gave up 0 bases and V 9 bases, and 10 bases lay outside the gene matches. Germline V gene sequence: CDR1 SNHLY, CDR2 FYNNEI. This CDR3 contains 16 residues. Some clones are missing from TCRdb's copy, which holds only in-frame ones; the method was immunoSEQ multiplex PCR. The sample lists roughly 200,000 clones; 70% to 90% were seen once. This receptor was identified in a woman older than 75 with acute or convalescent COVID-19. Specimen: peripheral blood. The chain links TRBV2 to TRBJ1-3; the match to TRBD1 covers 8 bases. CDR3 sequence reads: CARRGDRGNSGNTIYF. CDR3 nucleotide sequence: TGTGCCAGAAGGGGTGACAGGGGCAACTCTGGAAACACCATATATTTT.